A single sample is the source of the 26 T cell receptor beta chains below, sequenced in a study of blood T cell repertoires in COVID-19. Repertoires were generated with immunoSEQ multiplex PCR, while TCRdb's copy carries only in-frame clones and drops some. The sample carries around 300,000 clones, 80% to 95% recorded once. The material sequenced was peripheral blood. The receptors come from a woman aged 25 to 39 with COVID-19, enrolled during active disease.

This chain links TRBV6-6 with TRBJ1-2, with 8 bases fitting TRBD1. Germline CDR1 is MNHNY and CDR2 is SVGAGI (reference sequence). J was trimmed by 6 bases and V by 6 bases; bases with no gene match: 9. The CDR3 is 14 amino acids. The CDR3 sequence: CASSSQGASNGYTF. CDR3 coding DNA: TGTGCCAGCAGCTCCCAGGGGGCTTCCAATGGCTACACCTTC.

The V gene is TRBV6-6, the J gene TRBJ1-1; 8 nucleotides line up with TRBD1. The CDR3 runs 16 residues. V dropped 1 base and J dropped 3; count of bases not matched to a gene: 7. CDR1 is MNHNY and CDR2 is SVGAGI in the germline V gene (reference sequence). The CDR3 loop reads CASSYFSGGKDTEAFF. Written as DNA, the CDR3 is TGTGCCAGCAGTTACTTTTCAGGGGGCAAGGACACTGAAGCTTTCTTT.

The genes are TRBV4-3 and TRBJ2-5; tentative D call: TRBD1 (5 bases). V gave up 0 bases and J gave up 5 bases, with 16 bases separating them. This CDR3 contains 16 residues. Germline CDR1 and CDR2: LGHNA and YSLEER. The CDR3 region has the DNA TGCGCCAGCAGCCAAGACGTCCGGACAATGAGCGAGACCCAGTACTTC. Translation: CASSQDVRTMSETQYF.

This clone was counted between two and nine times. V is TRBV5-1 and J is TRBJ1-6; a weak D match, TRBD1 (5 bases). Per germline, CDR1 SGHRS and CDR2 YFSETQ. Between the trimmed V and J ends, which lost 0 bases and 6 bases, there was a span of 19 bases. The length of the CDR3 is 18 residues. This CDR3 is CASSLAPTEQPFNSPLHF. DNA of the CDR3: TGCGCCAGCAGCTTGGCCCCGACAGAGCAGCCGTTTAATTCACCCCTCCACTTT.

The V call is TRBV10-3, the J call TRBJ2-7; 7 positions match TRBD1. Germline V gene lookup returns CDR1 ENHRY and CDR2 SYGVKD. CDR3 size: 13 residues. With 10 bases clipped from V and 2 bases from J, the junction kept 8 bases outside the gene matches. CDR3 nucleotide sequence: TGTGCCACTTCCGGGACAGAAACCTACGAGCAGTACTTC. Amino acid sequence: CATSGTETYEQYF.

The chain carries TRBV4-2 and TRBJ1-6; 9 positions agree with TRBD1. This CDR3 region has 14 residues. The junction had 1 base not matched to a gene; V was cut back by 5 bases and J by 5 bases. Per germline, CDR1 LGHNA and CDR2 YNFKEQ. The DNA for the CDR3 is TGTGCCAGCAGCGGGACAGGGAATAATTCACCCCTCCACTTT. It yields the protein CASSGTGNNSPLHF.

The J gene is TRBJ1-1, the V gene TRBV19; D is unclear. Trimming shortened V by 6 bases and J by 5 bases, and 7 bases separated the two germline ends. The length of the CDR3 is 11 residues. Germline lookup yields CDR1 LNHDA and CDR2 SQIVND (reference sequence). The CDR3 DNA reads TGTGCCAGTAGGGAGGGAACTGAAGCTTTCTTT. Translation: CASREGTEAFF.

The gene calls are TRBV28 and TRBJ2-7, with 7 nucleotides matching TRBD1. The CDR3 has 16 amino acids. Germline V gives CDR1 MDHEN, CDR2 SYDVKM. With 3 bases clipped from V and 6 bases from J, the junction kept 14 bases outside the gene matches. The CDR3 sequence is CASSFKPTGSRREQYF. The CDR3 DNA follows: TGTGCCAGCAGTTTCAAACCGACAGGGAGCCGACGCGAGCAGTACTTC.

The J gene is TRBJ2-5, the V gene TRBV24-1; TRBD2 matches 8 bases. Per the germline V gene, CDR1 is KGHDR and CDR2 is SFDVKD. The V and J ends lost 3 bases and 1 base, in that order; junction bases with no gene match: 3. CDR3 length equals 15 residues. CDR3 DNA: TGTGCCACCAGTGATACGGGGGGGATCCAAGAGACCCAGTACTTC. Protein sequence: CATSDTGGIQETQYF.

V is TRBV6-5 and J is TRBJ2-7; 10 bases line up with TRBD1. After removal of 7 bases from V and 4 bases from J, the junction contained 10 bases not matched to a gene. The CDR3 totals 15 residues. CDR1 and CDR2 (germline): MNHEY, SVGAGI. CDR3 loop: CASTERDRGIYEQYF. The CDR3, as DNA: TGTGCCAGCACCGAGAGGGACAGGGGCATTTACGAGCAGTACTTC.

V and J are TRBV9 and TRBJ1-3; the D gene is possibly TRBD1 (6 bases). V was clipped by 4 bases and J by 1 base, with 18 bases between them. Germline V CDR1 and CDR2: SGDLS, YYNGEE. This CDR3 has 17 amino acids. The CDR3: CASSPFAVRGSGNTIYF. CDR3 bases: TGTGCCAGCAGCCCTTTTGCCGTCAGGGGATCTGGAAACACCATATATTTT.

This clone was counted a single time. The chain recombines TRBV28 with TRBJ2-1; maybe TRBD2 (7 bases). Germline lookup yields CDR1 MDHEN and CDR2 SYDVKM. CDR3 length: 14 residues. Trimming left V 5 bases short and J 0 bases short, with 8 bases between. The CDR3 bases are TGTGCCAGCAGTGCGGGGGCCTCCTACAATGAGCAGTTCTTC. It codes for CASSAGASYNEQFF.

This clone was seen more than once but under ten times. Here the CDR3 reads CAISDSAGVRKFF. CDR3 coding DNA: TGTGCCATCAGTGATTCGGCGGGAGTCAGGAAGTTCTTC. This chain uses TRBV10-3 with TRBJ2-1, with 7 nucleotides matching TRBD2. CDR1 is ENHRY and CDR2 is SYGVKD in the germline V gene. Trimming removed 3 bases from V and 14 bases from J; junction bases left unmatched: 10. The CDR3 runs 13 residues.

The V and J genes are TRBV4-1 and TRBJ1-1; no firm D call. V shed 1 base and J shed 2 bases, with 8 bases lying between them. This CDR3 contains 14 residues. Germline V gives CDR1 MGHRA, CDR2 YSYEKL. In DNA form, the CDR3 reads TGCGCCAGCAGCCAAGTGGTGGGCAACACTGAAGCTTTCTTT. Translation: CASSQVVGNTEAFF.

In nucleotides, the CDR3 is TGCGCCAGCAGGGGACTAGCGGGAGAGGGGGATACGCAGTATTTT. This codes for CASRGLAGEGDTQYF. J is TRBJ2-3 and V is TRBV10-2, with 14 bases identical to TRBD2. The junction had 5 bases not matched to a gene; V was cut back by 6 bases and J by 6 bases. This CDR3 region has 15 residues. The germline gives CDR1 WSHSY, CDR2 SAAADI.

V gene TRBV10-2 combines with J gene TRBJ2-7; the match to TRBD2 covers 8 bases. CDR3 length equals 15 residues. J gave up 3 bases and V 3 bases, and 7 bases lay outside the gene matches. CDR1 is WSHSY and CDR2 is SAAADI in the germline V gene. This CDR3 reads CASSEPTGTSYEQYF. The CDR3 coding sequence is TGCGCCAGCAGTGAACCCACCGGGACTAGCTACGAGCAGTACTTC.

This chain joins TRBV19 and TRBJ1-5; no firm D call. This CDR3 has 13 amino acids. The ends were cut back, 10 bases at V and 3 bases at J, with 13 bases in the middle. Germline values: CDR1 LNHDA, CDR2 SQIVND (reference sequence). CDR3 residues: CAIGSRNNQPQHF. The CDR3 bases are TGTGCCATCGGGAGCAGGAACAATCAGCCCCAGCATTTT.

This clone has a single count. V and J are TRBV27 and TRBJ2-7, with 7 bases that match TRBD1. This CDR3 spans 12 amino acids. Germline V lookup: CDR1 MNHEY, CDR2 SMNVEV (reference sequence). The V gene end was trimmed by 10 bases and the J gene end by 2 bases; junction bases not matched to a gene: 5. The CDR3 loop is CATRDSTYEQYF. The CDR3 DNA sequence: TGTGCCACCCGGGACAGTACCTACGAGCAGTACTTC.

The rearrangement links TRBV6-1 to TRBJ2-7, with D possibly TRBD2 on 6 matching bases. Germline-derived CDR1 and CDR2 are MNHNS and SASEGT. The CDR3 is 14 amino acids. The V gene lost 1 base and the J gene lost 2 bases, with 9 bases spanning the gap. The CDR3 protein is CASSEEEGTYEQYF. CDR3 DNA: TGTGCCAGCAGTGAAGAGGAGGGAACCTACGAGCAGTACTTC.

This chain uses TRBV6-6 with TRBJ2-3, with TRBD2 identical over 10 bases. Germline CDR1 reads MNHNY; CDR2 reads SVGAGI (reference sequence). V dropped 6 bases and J dropped 4; count of bases not matched to a gene: 4. The length of the CDR3 is 14 residues. The CDR3 DNA reads as TGTGCCAGCAGAAAAGGACTAGCGGCAGATACGCAGTATTTT. Its translation: CASRKGLAADTQYF.

The chain recombines TRBV18 with TRBJ1-2, with unresolved D. Between the trimmed V and J ends, which lost 3 bases and 6 bases, there was a span of 14 bases. The CDR3 spans 14 residues. Germline V lookup: CDR1 KGHSH, CDR2 LQKENI. The CDR3 DNA reads TGTGCCAGCTCACCCCCGGCGGATGTAGATGGCTACACCTTC. It translates to CASSPPADVDGYTF. Filled out from reference TRBV18 and TRBJ1-2, the complete variable domain reads NAGVMQNPRHLVRRRGQEARLRCSPMKGHSHVYWYRQLPEEGLKFMVYLQKENIIDESGMPKERFSAEFPKEGPSILRIQQVVRGDSAAYFCASSPPADVDGYTFGSGTRLTVV.

The chain recombines TRBV7-2 with TRBJ1-1; no reliable D call. CDR3 size: 14 residues. V dropped 1 base and J dropped 4 bases, with 10 bases sitting between them. Germline values: CDR1 SGHTA, CDR2 FQGNSA. CDR3 protein: CASSLGSTGTEAFF. The DNA of the CDR3 is TGTGCCAGCAGCTTAGGTTCGACGGGCACTGAAGCTTTCTTT.

The chain is built from TRBV11-2 and TRBJ2-1, with 10 positions matching TRBD2. The CDR3 is 16 amino acids. Germline CDR1 reads SGHAT; CDR2 reads FQNNGV. V dropped 6 bases and J dropped 4; count of bases not matched to a gene: 9. The CDR3 loop reads CASRTTSGSRYNEQFF. The CDR3 DNA follows: TGTGCCAGCAGGACGACTAGCGGGTCTAGGTACAATGAGCAGTTCTTC. Full variable domain (rest looked up from reference TRBV11-2 and TRBJ2-1): EAGVAQSPRYKIIEKRQSVAFWCNPISGHATLYWYQQILGQGPKLLIQFQNNGVVDDSQLPKDRFSAERLKGVDSTLKIQPAKLEDSAVYLCASRTTSGSRYNEQFFGPGTRLTVL.

The chain combines TRBV27 with TRBJ2-1; 11 bases agree with TRBD2. Germline values: CDR1 MNHEY, CDR2 SMNVEV (reference sequence). The trim removed 6 bases at V and 6 bases at J, leaving 4 bases unmatched. This CDR3 is built from 14 residues. In nucleotides, the CDR3 is TGTGCCAGCAGACTAGCGGGAGCCGGCAATGAGCAGTTCTTC. Translation: CASRLAGAGNEQFF.

A few counts support this clone. This chain links TRBV5-1 with TRBJ1-6; no clear D. Trimming pared 0 bases from V and 9 bases from J, leaving 7 bases between. The CDR3 sequence is 13 residues long. Germline CDR1 reads SGHRS; CDR2 reads YFSETQ. The CDR3 loop is CASSLDIRSPLHF. DNA of the CDR3: TGCGCCAGCAGCTTGGACATCCGTTCACCCCTCCACTTT.

This chain connects TRBV5-1 to TRBJ2-5; TRBD1 might be the D (6 bases). Germline CDR1 reads SGHRS; CDR2 reads YFSETQ. The CDR3 runs 13 residues. V was shortened by 4 bases and J by 2 bases, with 9 bases between the two germline ends. The CDR3: CASSAQGQETQYF. In DNA, the CDR3 is TGCGCCAGCAGCGCGCAGGGGCAAGAGACCCAGTACTTC.